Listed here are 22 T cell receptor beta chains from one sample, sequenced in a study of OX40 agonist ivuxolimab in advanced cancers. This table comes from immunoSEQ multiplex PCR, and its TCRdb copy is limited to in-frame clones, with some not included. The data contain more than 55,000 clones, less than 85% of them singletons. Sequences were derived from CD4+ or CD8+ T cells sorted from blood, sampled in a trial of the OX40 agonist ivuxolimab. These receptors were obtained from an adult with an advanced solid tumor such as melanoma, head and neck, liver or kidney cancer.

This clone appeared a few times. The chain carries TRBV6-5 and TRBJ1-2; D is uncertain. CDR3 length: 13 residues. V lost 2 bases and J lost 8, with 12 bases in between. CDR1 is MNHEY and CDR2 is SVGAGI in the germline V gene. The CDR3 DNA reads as TGTGCCAGCAGTTACGCCGGCGGAGGGGGCTACACCTTC. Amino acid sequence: CASSYAGGGGYTF.

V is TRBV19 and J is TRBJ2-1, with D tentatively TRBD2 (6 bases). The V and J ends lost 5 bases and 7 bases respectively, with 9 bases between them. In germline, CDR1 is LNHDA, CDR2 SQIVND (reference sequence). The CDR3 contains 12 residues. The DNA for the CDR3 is TGTGCCAGTAGTTTCGGGGGAAATGAGCAGTTCTTC. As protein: CASSFGGNEQFF.

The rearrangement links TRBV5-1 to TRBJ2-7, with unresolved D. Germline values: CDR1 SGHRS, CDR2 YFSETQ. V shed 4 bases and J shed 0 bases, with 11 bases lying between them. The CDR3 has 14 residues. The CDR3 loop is CASSPTANSYEQYF. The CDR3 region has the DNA TGCGCCAGCAGCCCCACAGCAAACTCCTACGAGCAGTACTTC.

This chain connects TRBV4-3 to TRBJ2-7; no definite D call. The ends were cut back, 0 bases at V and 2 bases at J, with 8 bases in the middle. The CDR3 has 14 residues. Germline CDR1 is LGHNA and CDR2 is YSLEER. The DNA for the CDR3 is TGCGCCAGCAGCCAAGAACCCAGGACCTACGAGCAGTACTTC. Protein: CASSQEPRTYEQYF.

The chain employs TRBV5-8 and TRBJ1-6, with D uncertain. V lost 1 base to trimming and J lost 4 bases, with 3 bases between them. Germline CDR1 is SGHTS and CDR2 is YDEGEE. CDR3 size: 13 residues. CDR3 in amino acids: CASSLSYNSPLHF. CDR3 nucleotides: TGTGCCAGCAGCTTGTCTTATAATTCACCCCTCCACTTT.

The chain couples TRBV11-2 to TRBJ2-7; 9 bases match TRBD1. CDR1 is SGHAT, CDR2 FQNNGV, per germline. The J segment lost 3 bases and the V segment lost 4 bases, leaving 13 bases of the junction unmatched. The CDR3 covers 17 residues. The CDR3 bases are TGTGCCAGCAGCTCGATTGGACAGGGGCCGGAGGACTACGAGCAGTACTTC. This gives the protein CASSSIGQGPEDYEQYF.

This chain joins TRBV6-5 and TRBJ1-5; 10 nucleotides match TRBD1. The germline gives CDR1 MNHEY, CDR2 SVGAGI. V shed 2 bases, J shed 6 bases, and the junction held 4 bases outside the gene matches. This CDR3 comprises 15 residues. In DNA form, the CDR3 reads TGTGCCAGCAGTTACGAGGACAGGGGGATTCAGCCCCAGCATTTT. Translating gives CASSYEDRGIQPQHF.

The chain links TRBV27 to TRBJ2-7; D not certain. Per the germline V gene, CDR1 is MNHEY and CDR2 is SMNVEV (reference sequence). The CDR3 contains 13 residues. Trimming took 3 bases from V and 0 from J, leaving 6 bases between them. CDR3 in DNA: TGTGCCAGCAGTTTTGCGGTCTCCTACGAGCAGTACTTC. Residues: CASSFAVSYEQYF.

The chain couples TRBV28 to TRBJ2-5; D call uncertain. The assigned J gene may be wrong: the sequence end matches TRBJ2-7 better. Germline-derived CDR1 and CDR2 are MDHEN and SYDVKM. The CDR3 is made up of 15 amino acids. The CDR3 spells CASSFSGSSTYEQYF. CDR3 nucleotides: TGTGCCAGCAGTTTCTCCGGCTCCTCGACCTACGAGCAGTACTTC.

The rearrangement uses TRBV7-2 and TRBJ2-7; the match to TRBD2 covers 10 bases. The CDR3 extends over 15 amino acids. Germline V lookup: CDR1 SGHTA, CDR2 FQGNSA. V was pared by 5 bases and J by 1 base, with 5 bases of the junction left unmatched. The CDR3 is CASSVSGGGSYEQYF. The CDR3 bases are TGTGCCAGCAGCGTGAGCGGGGGGGGTTCCTACGAGCAGTACTTC.

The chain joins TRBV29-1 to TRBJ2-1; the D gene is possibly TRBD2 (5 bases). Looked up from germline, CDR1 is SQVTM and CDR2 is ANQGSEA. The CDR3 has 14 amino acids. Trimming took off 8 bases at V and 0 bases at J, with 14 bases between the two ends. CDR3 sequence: CSTLLGDSYNEQFF. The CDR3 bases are TGCAGCACCCTTCTGGGAGACTCCTACAATGAGCAGTTCTTC.

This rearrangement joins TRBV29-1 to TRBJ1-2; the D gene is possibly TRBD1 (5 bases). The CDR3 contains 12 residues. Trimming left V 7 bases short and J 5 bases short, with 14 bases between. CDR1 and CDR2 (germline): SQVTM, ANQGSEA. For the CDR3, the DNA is TGCAGCGCTCAGGGAGGGTGGTATGGCTACACCTTC. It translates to CSAQGGWYGYTF.

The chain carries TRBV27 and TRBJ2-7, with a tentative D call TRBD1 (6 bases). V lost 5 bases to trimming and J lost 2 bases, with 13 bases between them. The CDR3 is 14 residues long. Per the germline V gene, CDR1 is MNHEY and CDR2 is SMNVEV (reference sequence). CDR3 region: CASSPVDRTYEQYF. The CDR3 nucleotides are TGTGCCAGCAGTCCCGTGGACAGAACCTACGAGCAGTACTTC.

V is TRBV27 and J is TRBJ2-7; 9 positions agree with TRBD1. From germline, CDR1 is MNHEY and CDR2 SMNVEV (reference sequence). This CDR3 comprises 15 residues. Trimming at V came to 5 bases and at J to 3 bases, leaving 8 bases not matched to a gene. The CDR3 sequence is CASSPLGQGIYEQYF. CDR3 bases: TGTGCCAGCAGTCCGCTTGGACAGGGGATCTACGAGCAGTACTTC.

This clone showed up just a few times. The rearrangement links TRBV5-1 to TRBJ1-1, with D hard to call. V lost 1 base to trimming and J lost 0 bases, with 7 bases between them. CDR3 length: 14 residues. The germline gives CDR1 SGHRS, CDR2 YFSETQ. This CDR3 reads CASSLISVNTEAFF. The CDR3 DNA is TGCGCCAGCAGCTTGATAAGTGTGAACACTGAAGCTTTCTTT.

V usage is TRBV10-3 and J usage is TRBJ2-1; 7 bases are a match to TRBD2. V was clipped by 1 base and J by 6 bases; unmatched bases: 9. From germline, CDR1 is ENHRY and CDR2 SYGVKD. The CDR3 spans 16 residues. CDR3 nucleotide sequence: TGTGCCATCAGTGAGTTAGGCGGGAGTAATGTCAATGAGCAGTTCTTC. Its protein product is CAISELGGSNVNEQFF.

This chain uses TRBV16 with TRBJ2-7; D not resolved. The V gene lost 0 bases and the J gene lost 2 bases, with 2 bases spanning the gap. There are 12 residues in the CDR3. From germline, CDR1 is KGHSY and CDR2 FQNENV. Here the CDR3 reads CASSQSAYEQYF. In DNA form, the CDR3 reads TGTGCCAGCAGCCAATCCGCCTACGAGCAGTACTTC.

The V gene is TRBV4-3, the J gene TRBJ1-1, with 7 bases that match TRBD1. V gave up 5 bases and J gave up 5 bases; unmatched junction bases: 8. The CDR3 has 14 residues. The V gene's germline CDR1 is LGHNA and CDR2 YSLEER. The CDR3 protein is CASSKAGGDTEAFF. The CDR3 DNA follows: TGCGCCAGCAGCAAAGCAGGGGGGGATACTGAAGCTTTCTTT.

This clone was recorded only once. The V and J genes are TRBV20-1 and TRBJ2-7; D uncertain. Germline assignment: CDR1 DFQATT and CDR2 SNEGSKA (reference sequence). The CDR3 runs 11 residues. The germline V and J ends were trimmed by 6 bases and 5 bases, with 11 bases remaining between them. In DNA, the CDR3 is TGCAGTGCCTCAGGTCCTGACGAGCAGTACTTC. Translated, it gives CSASGPDEQYF.

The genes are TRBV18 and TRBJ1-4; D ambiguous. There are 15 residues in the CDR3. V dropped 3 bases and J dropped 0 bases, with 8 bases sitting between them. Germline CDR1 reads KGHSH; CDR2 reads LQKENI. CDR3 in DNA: TGTGCCAGCTCACCGCAGGCTGCAACTAATGAAAAACTGTTTTTT. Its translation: CASSPQAATNEKLFF.

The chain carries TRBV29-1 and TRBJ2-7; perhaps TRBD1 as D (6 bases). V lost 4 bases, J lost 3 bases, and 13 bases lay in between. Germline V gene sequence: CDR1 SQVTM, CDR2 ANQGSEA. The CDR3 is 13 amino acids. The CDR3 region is CSVGRGFVYEQYF. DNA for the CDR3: TGCAGCGTTGGAAGGGGGTTCGTCTACGAGCAGTACTTC.

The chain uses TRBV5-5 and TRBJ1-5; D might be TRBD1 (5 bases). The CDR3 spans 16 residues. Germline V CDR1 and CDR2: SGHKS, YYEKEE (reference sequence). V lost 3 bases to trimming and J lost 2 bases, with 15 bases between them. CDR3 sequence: CASSSNLGRGNQPQHF. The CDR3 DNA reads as TGTGCCAGCAGCTCGAACCTTGGCAGGGGCAATCAGCCCCAGCATTTT.